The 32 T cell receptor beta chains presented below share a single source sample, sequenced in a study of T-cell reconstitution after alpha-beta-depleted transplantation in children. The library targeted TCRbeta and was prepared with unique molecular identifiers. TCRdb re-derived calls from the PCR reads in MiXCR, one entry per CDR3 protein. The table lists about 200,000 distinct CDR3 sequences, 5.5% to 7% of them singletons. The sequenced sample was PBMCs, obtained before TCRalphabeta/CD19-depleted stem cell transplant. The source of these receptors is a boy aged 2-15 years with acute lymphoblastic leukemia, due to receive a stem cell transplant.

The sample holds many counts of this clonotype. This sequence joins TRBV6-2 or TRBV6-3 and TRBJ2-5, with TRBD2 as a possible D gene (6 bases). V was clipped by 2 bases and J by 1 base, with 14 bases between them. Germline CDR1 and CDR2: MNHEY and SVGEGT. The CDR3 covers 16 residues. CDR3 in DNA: TGTGCCAGCAGTTACGGCCGGCGGGGACTCCAAGAGACCCAGTACTTC. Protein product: CASSYGRRGLQETQYF.

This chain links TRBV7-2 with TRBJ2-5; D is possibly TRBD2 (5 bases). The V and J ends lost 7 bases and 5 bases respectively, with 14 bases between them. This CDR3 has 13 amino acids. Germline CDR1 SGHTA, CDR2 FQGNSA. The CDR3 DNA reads TGTGCCAGCACCCTAACGACTACGGAGACCCAGTACTTC. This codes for CASTLTTTETQYF.

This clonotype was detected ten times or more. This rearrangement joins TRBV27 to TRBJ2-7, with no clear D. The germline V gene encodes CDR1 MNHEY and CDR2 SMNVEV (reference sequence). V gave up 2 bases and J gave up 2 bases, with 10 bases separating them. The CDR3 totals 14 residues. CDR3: CASSLTLGAYEQYF. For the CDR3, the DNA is TGTGCCAGCAGTTTAACTCTTGGGGCCTACGAGCAGTACTTC.

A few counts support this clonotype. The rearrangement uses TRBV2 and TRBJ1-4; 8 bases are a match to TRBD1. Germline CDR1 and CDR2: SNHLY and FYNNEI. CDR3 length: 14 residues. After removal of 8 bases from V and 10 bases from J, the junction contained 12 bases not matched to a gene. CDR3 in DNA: TGTGCCAGCCAACCCCAGGGGGCTGGCGGAAAACTGTTTTTT. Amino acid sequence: CASQPQGAGGKLFF.

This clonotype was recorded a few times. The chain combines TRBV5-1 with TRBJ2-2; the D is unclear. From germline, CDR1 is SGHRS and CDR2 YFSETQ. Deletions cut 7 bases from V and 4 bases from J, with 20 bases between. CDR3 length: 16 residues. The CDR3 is CASGQSAETTTGELFF. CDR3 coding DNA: TGCGCCAGCGGCCAAAGTGCAGAAACCACCACCGGGGAGCTGTTTTTT.

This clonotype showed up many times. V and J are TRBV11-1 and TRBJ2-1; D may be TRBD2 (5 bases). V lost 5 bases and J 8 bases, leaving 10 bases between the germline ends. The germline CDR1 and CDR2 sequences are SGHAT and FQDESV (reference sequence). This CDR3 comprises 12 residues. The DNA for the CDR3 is TGTGCCAGCAGCGGCAGTAGCGATGAGCAGTTCTTC. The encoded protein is CASSGSSDEQFF.

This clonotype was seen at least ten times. CDR3 DNA: TGTGCCAGCGGCCGGGTATACGAGCAGTACTTC. Protein: CASGRVYEQYF. The rearrangement uses TRBV7-9 and TRBJ2-7; no reliable D call. V lost 8 bases to trimming and J lost 4 bases, with 9 bases between them. CDR1 and CDR2 (germline): SEHNR, FQNEAQ (reference sequence). The CDR3 runs to 11 residues. The entire variable domain, with the rest obtained from reference TRBV7-9 and TRBJ2-7, is as follows: DTGVSQNPRHKITKRGQNVTFRCDPISEHNRLYWYRQTLGQGPEFLTYFQNEAQLEKSRLLSDRFSAERPKGSFSTLEIQRTEQGDSAMYLCASGRVYEQYFGPGTRLTVT.

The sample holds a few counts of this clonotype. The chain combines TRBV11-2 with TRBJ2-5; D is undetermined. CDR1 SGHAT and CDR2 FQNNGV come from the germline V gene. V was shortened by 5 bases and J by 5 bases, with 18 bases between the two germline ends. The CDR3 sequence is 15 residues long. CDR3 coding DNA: TGTGCCAGCAGCAACGCGGCCGGAGCTTCGGAGACCCAGTACTTC. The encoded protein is CASSNAAGASETQYF.

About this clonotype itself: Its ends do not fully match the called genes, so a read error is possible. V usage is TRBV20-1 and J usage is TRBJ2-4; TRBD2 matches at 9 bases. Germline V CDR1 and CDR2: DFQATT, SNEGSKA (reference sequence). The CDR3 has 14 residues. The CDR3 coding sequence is TGCTGTGCTAGAGATCATGGCGGGAGGGACATTCAGTACTTC. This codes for CCARDHGGRDIQYF.

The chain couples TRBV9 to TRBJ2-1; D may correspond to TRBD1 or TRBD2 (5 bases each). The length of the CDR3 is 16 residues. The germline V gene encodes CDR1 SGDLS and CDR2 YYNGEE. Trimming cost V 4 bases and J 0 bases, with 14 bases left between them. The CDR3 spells CASSQGPRSSYNEQFF. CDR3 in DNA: TGTGCCAGCAGCCAGGGACCGAGGTCCTCCTACAATGAGCAGTTCTTC.

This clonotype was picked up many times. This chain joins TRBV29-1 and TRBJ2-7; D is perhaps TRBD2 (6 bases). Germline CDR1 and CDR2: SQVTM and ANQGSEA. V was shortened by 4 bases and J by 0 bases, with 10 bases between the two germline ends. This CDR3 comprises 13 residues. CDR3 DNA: TGCAGCGTTGGGCGGGATGCCTCCTACGAGCAGTACTTC. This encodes CSVGRDASYEQYF.

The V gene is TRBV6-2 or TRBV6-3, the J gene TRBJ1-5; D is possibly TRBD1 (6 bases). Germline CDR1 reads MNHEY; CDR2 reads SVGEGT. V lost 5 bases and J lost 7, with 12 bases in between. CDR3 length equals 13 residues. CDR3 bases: TGTGCCAGCAGTCGACAGGCGAGGCAGCCCCAGCATTTT. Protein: CASSRQARQPQHF.

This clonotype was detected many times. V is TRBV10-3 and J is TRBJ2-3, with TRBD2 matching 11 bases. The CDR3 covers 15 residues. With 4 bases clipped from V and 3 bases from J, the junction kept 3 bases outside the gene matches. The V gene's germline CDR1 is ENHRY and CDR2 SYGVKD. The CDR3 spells CAISAGLAETDTQYF. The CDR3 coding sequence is TGTGCCATCAGTGCGGGACTAGCGGAAACAGATACGCAGTATTTT.

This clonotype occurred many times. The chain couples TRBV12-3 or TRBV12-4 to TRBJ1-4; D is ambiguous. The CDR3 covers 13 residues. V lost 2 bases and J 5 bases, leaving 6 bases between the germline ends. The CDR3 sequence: CASSLQENEKLFF. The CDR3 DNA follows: TGTGCCAGCAGTTTACAGGAGAATGAAAAACTGTTTTTT.

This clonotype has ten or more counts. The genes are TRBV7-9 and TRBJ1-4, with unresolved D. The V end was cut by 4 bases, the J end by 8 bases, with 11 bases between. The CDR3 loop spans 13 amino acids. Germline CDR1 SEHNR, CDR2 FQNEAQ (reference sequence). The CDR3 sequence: CASSSSLEEKLFF. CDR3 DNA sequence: TGTGCCAGCAGCTCCAGCCTTGAGGAAAAACTGTTTTTT.

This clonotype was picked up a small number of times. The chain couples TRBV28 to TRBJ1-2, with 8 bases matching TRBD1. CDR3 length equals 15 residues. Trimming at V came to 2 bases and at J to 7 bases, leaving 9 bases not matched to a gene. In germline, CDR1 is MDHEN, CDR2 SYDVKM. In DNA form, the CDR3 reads TGTGCCAGCAGTTTAGCGGGGACAGGCCTTATTGGCTACACCTTC. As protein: CASSLAGTGLIGYTF.

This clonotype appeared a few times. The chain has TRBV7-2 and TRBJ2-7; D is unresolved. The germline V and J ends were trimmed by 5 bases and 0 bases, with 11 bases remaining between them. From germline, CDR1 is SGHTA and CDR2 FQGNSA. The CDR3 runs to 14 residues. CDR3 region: CASSPAGFSYEQYF. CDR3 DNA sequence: TGTGCCAGCAGCCCCGCCGGCTTCTCCTACGAGCAGTACTTC.

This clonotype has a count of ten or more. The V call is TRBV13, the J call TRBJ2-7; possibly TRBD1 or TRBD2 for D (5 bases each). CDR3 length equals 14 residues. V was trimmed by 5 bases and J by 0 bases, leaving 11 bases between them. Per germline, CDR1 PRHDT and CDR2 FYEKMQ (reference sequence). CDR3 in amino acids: CASSDRDRSYEQYF. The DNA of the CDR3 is TGTGCCAGCAGCGACCGGGACCGCTCCTACGAGCAGTACTTC.

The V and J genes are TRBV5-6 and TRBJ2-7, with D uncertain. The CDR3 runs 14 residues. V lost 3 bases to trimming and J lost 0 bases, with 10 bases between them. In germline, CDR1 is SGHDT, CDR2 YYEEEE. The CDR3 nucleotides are TGTGCCAGCAGCTCCCTACGTCCCTCCTACGAGCAGTACTTC. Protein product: CASSSLRPSYEQYF.

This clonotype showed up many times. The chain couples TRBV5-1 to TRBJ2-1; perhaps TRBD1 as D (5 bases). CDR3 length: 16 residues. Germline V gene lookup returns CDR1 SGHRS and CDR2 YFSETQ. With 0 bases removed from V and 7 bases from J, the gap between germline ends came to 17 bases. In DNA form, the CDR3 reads TGCGCCAGCAGCTTGGCCAGTGACAGCTCTTGGAATGAGCAGTTCTTC. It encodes CASSLASDSSWNEQFF.

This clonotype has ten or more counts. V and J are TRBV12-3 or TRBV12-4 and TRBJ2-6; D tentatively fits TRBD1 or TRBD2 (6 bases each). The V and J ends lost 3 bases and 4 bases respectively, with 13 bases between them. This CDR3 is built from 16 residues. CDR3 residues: CASSFYTGAGANVLTF. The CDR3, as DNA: TGTGCCAGCAGTTTCTATACGGGGGCCGGGGCCAACGTCCTGACTTTC.

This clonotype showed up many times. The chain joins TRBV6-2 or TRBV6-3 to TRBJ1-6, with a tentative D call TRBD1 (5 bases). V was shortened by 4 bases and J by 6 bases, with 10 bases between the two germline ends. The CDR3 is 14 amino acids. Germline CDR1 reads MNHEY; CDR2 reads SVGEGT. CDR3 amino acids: CASSSGLVNSPLHF. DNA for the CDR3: TGTGCCAGCAGTTCGGGACTTGTTAATTCACCCCTCCACTTT.

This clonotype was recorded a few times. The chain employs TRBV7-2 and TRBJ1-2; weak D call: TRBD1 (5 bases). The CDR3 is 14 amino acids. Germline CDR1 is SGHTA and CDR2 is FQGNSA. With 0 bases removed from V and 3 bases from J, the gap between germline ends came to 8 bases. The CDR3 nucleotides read TGTGCCAGCAGCTTAGCTGGGGACTACTATGGCTACACCTTC. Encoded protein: CASSLAGDYYGYTF.

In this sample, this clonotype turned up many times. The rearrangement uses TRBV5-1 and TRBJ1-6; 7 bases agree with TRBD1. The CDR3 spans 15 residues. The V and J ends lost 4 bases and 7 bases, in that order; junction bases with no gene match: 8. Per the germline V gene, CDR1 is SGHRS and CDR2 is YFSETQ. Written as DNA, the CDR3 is TGCGCCAGCAGCCCGGAGGGACAGAGAAATTCACCCCTCCACTTT. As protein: CASSPEGQRNSPLHF. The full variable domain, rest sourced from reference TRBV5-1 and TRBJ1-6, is KAGVTQTPRYLIKTRGQQVTLSCSPISGHRSVSWYQQTPGQGLQFLFEYFSETQRNKGNFPGRFSGRQFSNSRSEMNVSTLELGDSALYLCASSPEGQRNSPLHFGNGTRLTVT.

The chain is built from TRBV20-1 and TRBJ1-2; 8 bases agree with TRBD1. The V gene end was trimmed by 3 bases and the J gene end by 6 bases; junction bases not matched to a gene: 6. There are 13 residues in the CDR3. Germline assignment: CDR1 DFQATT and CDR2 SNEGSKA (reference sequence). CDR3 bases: TGCAGTGCTAGCGTCACAGGGGGGAATGGCTACACCTTC. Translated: CSASVTGGNGYTF.

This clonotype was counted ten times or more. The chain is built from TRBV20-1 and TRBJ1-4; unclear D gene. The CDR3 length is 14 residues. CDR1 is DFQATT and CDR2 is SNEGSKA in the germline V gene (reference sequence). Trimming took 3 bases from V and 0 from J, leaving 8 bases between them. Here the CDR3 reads CSASFDATNEKLFF. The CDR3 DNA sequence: TGCAGTGCTAGCTTTGATGCAACTAATGAAAAACTGTTTTTT.

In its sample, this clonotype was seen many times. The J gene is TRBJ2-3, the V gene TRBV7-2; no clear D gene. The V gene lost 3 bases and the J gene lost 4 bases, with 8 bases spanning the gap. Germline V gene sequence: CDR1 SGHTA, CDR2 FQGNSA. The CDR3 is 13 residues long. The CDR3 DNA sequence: TGTGCCAGCAGCTTCGGGCCGCCAGATACGCAGTATTTT. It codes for CASSFGPPDTQYF.

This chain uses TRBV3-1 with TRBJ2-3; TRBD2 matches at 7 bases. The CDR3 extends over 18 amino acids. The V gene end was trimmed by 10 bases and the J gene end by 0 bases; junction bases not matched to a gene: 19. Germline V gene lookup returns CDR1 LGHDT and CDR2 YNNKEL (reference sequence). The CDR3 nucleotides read TGTGCCATCAGTTATTGGCGGGGCCTAGCGGCTAGCACAGATACGCAGTATTTT. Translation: CAISYWRGLAASTDTQYF.

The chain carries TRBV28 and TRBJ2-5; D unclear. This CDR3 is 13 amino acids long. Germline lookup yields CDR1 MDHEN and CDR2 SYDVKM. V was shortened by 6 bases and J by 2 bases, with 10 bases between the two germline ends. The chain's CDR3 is CASRLYQQETQYF. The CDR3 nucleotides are TGTGCCAGCAGACTATACCAACAAGAGACCCAGTACTTC.

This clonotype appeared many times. As DNA, the CDR3 is TGTGCCAGCAGCTTAGACAGAGGGCAAGATACGCAGTATTTT. Translation gives CASSLDRGQDTQYF. The chain uses TRBV7-2 and TRBJ2-3; maybe TRBD2 (5 bases). The germline V gene has CDR1 SGHTA and CDR2 FQGNSA. CDR3 length equals 14 residues. Between the trimmed V and J ends, which lost 1 base and 5 bases, there was a span of 10 bases.

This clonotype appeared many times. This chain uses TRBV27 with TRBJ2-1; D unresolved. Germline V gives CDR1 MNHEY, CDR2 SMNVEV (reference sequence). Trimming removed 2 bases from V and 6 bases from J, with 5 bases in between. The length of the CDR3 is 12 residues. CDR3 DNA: TGTGCCAGCAGTTTAGGGCCCAATGAGCAGTTCTTC. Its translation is CASSLGPNEQFF.

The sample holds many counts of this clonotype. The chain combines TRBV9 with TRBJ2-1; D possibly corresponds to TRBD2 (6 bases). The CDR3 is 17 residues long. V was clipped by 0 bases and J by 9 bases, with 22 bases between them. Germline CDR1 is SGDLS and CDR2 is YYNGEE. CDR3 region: CASSVGNRGDRRGEQFF. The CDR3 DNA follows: TGTGCCAGCAGCGTAGGTAATCGCGGGGACCGGCGTGGTGAGCAGTTCTTC.